This TCR beta chain came from a study of blood T cell repertoires in COVID-19. Looking at the study overall: From T cells, B-cell-depleted T cells, or PBMCs came the material, which was cDNA or gDNA.

Sequencing used immunoSEQ multiplex PCR; TCRdb keeps in-frame clones, though not all of them. The data contain more than 300,000 clones, 88% of them seen just once; the ten biggest clones take up roughly 1.2%. Turning to this clone: The sample has other DNA sequences that encode this CDR3 too.

The CDR3 is 14 amino acids. Between the trimmed V and J ends, which lost 1 base and 2 bases, there was a span of 8 bases. CDR1 is SGHTA and CDR2 is FQGTGA in the germline V gene. This TCR was sampled from a woman aged 18-30 years who had recovered from COVID-19. The sample was PBMCs or T cells enriched from blood (not recorded which). The chain recombines TRBV7-3 with TRBJ1-1, with D unclear. The CDR3 nucleotides are TGTGCCAGCAGCTTAATTGGCGGAAACACTGAAGCTTTCTTT. It translates to CASSLIGGNTEAFF.